Following are 26 T cell receptor beta chains from one sample sequenced in a study of T cells in tuberculosis. TCRdb keeps only in-frame clones here, not all; method: immunoSEQ multiplex PCR. Of 24,000 or so clones in the sample, roughly 95% were seen once. Sample: PBMCs. The receptors come from a donor aged 10-29 years with latent tuberculosis or without tuberculosis infection.

The V call is TRBV4-1, the J call TRBJ1-1, with a weak D call TRBD1 (6 bases). Germline V gene sequence: CDR1 MGHRA, CDR2 YSYEKL. V was cut by 2 bases and J by 7 bases, with 8 bases left in between. This CDR3 spans 12 amino acids. Here the CDR3 reads CASSQMTGEAFF. In DNA form, the CDR3 reads TGCGCCAGCAGCCAAATGACAGGTGAAGCTTTCTTT.

The chain has TRBV2 and TRBJ2-3, with 9 bases matching TRBD1. The CDR3 is 14 amino acids. Germline V gene lookup returns CDR1 SNHLY and CDR2 FYNNEI. The V gene end was trimmed by 7 bases and the J gene end by 0 bases; junction bases not matched to a gene: 2. CDR3 sequence reads: CASTGTGSTDTQYF. The CDR3 DNA reads TGTGCCAGCACCGGGACAGGGAGCACAGATACGCAGTATTTT.

This clone was observed a single time. J is TRBJ1-6 and V is TRBV15; TRBD1 is a possible D gene (6 bases). CDR3 length equals 13 residues. Trimming shortened V by 7 bases and J by 11 bases, and 15 bases separated the two germline ends. From germline, CDR1 is LNHNV and CDR2 YYDKDF (reference sequence). CDR3: CATNRGGATPLHF. DNA for the CDR3: TGTGCCACCAACCGAGGGGGGGCAACACCCCTCCACTTT.

V and J are TRBV6-1 and TRBJ2-7, with D possibly TRBD2 on 5 matching bases. Looked up from germline, CDR1 is MNHNS and CDR2 is SASEGT. V lost 5 bases to trimming and J lost 1 base, with 15 bases between them. The CDR3 has 15 amino acids. Here the CDR3 DNA reads TGTGCCAGCAGTACGTCCGGACTGATATCCTACGAGCAGTACGTC. It specifies CASSTSGLISYEQYV.

The chain employs TRBV6-5 and TRBJ1-2; D call uncertain. This CDR3 is built from 14 residues. CDR1 and CDR2 (germline): MNHEY, SVGAGI. The germline V and J ends were trimmed by 7 bases and 3 bases, with 15 bases remaining between them. The CDR3: CASTRDPRDYGYTF. CDR3 sequence (DNA): TGTGCCAGCACCAGAGATCCGCGGGACTATGGCTACACCTTC.

The CDR3 DNA reads TGCAGCGTCACGGACAGGGGAGGTGAAAAACTGTTTTTT. Encoded protein: CSVTDRGGEKLFF. The chain employs TRBV29-1 and TRBJ1-4; 9 nucleotides line up with TRBD1. The CDR3 totals 13 residues. Germline CDR1 and CDR2: SQVTM and ANQGSEA. V lost 6 bases and J lost 7; bases outside the gene matches: 6.

The chain uses TRBV13 and TRBJ2-1; D not certain. Germline V gene lookup returns CDR1 PRHDT and CDR2 FYEKMQ (reference sequence). V gave up 1 base and J gave up 0 bases, with 7 bases separating them. CDR3 length: 15 residues. The CDR3 region has the DNA TGTGCCAGCAGCTTAGCAGACTTCTCCTACAATGAGCAGTTCTTC. Encoded protein: CASSLADFSYNEQFF.

The V call is TRBV5-1, the J call TRBJ2-7; a weak D match, TRBD2 (5 bases). The CDR3 has 13 amino acids. CDR1 is SGHRS, CDR2 YFSETQ, per germline. The V and J ends lost 1 base and 4 bases respectively, with 9 bases between them. CDR3: CASSLSGGYEQYV. In DNA form, the CDR3 reads TGCGCCAGCAGCTTGAGCGGTGGATACGAGCAGTACGTC.

The V gene is TRBV9, the J gene TRBJ1-1; 9 bases are a match to TRBD1. CDR3 size: 15 residues. V trimming: 3 bases; J trimming: 1 base; junction bases outside the gene matches: 4. Per the germline V gene, CDR1 is SGDLS and CDR2 is YYNGEE. The CDR3 loop is CASSGRTGANTEAFF. The CDR3 bases are TGTGCCAGCAGCGGCCGGACAGGGGCGAACACTGAAGCTTTCTTT. Using reference TRBV9 and TRBJ1-1 for the parts outside the CDR3, the full variable domain is DSGVTQTPKHLITATGQRVTLRCSPRSGDLSVYWYQQSLDQGLQFLIQYYNGEERAKGNILERFSAQQFPDLHSELNLSSLELGDSALYFCASSGRTGANTEAFFGQGTRLTVV.

V and J are TRBV5-8 and TRBJ2-3; 9 nucleotides align to TRBD2. J was trimmed by 4 bases and V by 0 bases; bases with no gene match: 9. Germline V gene sequence: CDR1 SGHTS, CDR2 YDEGEE. This CDR3 spans 17 amino acids. CDR3 in DNA: TGTGCCAGCAGCTTGGCGTCCCCGGGACTAGCACCAGATACGCAGTATTTT. It translates to CASSLASPGLAPDTQYF.

The chain joins TRBV6-4 to TRBJ2-6; D is possibly TRBD2 (5 bases). The V end lost 2 bases, the J end lost 4 bases, and 12 bases lay between the germline ends. The CDR3 loop spans 16 amino acids. Germline assignment: CDR1 MRHNA and CDR2 SNTAGT. CDR3 nucleotide sequence: TGTGCCAGCAGTGACCCGTCTTCGGGAGGGGCCAACGTCCTGACTTTC. This sequence encodes CASSDPSSGGANVLTF.

This chain joins TRBV27 and TRBJ1-6; D call uncertain. V was trimmed by 5 bases and J by 9 bases, leaving 11 bases between them. Germline CDR1 MNHEY, CDR2 SMNVEV (reference sequence). The CDR3 loop spans 13 amino acids. The CDR3 nucleotides are TGTGCCAGCAGTGGCCCGGGTTCTTCACCCCTCCACTTT. Encoded protein: CASSGPGSSPLHF.

V usage is TRBV4-1 and J usage is TRBJ2-3; 13 bases map to TRBD2. J gave up 4 bases and V 0 bases, and 4 bases lay outside the gene matches. The germline gives CDR1 MGHRA, CDR2 YSYEKL. The CDR3 spans 17 residues. CDR3 bases: TGCGCCAGCAGCCAAGACGGACTAGCGGGGGAGGCAGATACGCAGTATTTT. Its translation is CASSQDGLAGEADTQYF.

Only one count was recorded for this clone. The chain uses TRBV2 and TRBJ2-5; 8 bases fit TRBD2. The length of the CDR3 is 17 residues. Looked up from germline, CDR1 is SNHLY and CDR2 is FYNNEI. The junction had 11 bases not matched to a gene; V was cut back by 3 bases and J by 2 bases. CDR3 region: CASSDLRLARLQETQYF. The CDR3 nucleotides are TGTGCCAGCAGTGATCTACGACTAGCGAGACTTCAAGAGACCCAGTACTTC.

This chain links TRBV5-1 with TRBJ1-2, with D perhaps TRBD1 (6 bases). The CDR3 is 14 amino acids. Germline assignment: CDR1 SGHRS and CDR2 YFSETQ. Trimming removed 4 bases at V and 4 bases at J, with 14 bases between. The CDR3 coding sequence is TGCGCCAGCAGCCGGGGGGGCAGGATCTATGGCTACACCTTC. This codes for CASSRGGRIYGYTF.

In its sample, this clone was seen a few times. This rearrangement joins TRBV29-1 to TRBJ1-2; D perhaps matches TRBD1 (5 bases). CDR3 size: 13 residues. V shed 4 bases and J shed 2 bases, with 11 bases lying between them. Germline loops: CDR1 SQVTM, CDR2 ANQGSEA. CDR3 in DNA: TGCAGCGTTGCCAAGAAGGGGAACTATGGCTACACCTTC. The encoded protein is CSVAKKGNYGYTF.

The chain uses TRBV11-2 and TRBJ2-1, with TRBD2 identical over 10 bases. The ends lost 6 bases at V and 5 bases at J; junction bases unmatched: 4. The CDR3 consists of 14 residues. Germline V gene lookup returns CDR1 SGHAT and CDR2 FQNNGV. CDR3 nucleotides: TGTGCCAGCAGAAGAGCGGGGGGGGACAATGAGCAGTTCTTC. This encodes CASRRAGGDNEQFF.

This chain uses TRBV9 with TRBJ1-3; the match to TRBD1 covers 8 bases. V was pared by 7 bases and J by 6 bases, with 9 bases of the junction left unmatched. The CDR3 is 14 residues long. Germline lookup yields CDR1 SGDLS and CDR2 YYNGEE. For the CDR3, the DNA is TGTGCCAGCGGACGGGGACAGGAAGCAAACACCATATATTTT. Translating gives CASGRGQEANTIYF.

This chain uses TRBV19 with TRBJ1-3; D is unresolved. V was trimmed by 7 bases and J by 0 bases, leaving 13 bases between them. The CDR3 spans 15 residues. In germline, CDR1 is LNHDA, CDR2 SQIVND (reference sequence). For the CDR3, the DNA is TGTGCCAGTACTTCAAGGAGTGGCTCTGGAAACACCATATATTTT. Its protein product is CASTSRSGSGNTIYF.

This chain links TRBV10-2 with TRBJ1-1; D ambiguous. The CDR3 extends over 12 amino acids. V was trimmed by 5 bases and J by 4 bases, leaving 8 bases between them. The germline gives CDR1 WSHSY, CDR2 SAAADI. The CDR3 nucleotides read TGCGCCAGCAGTTCCTCGGGCACTGAAGCTTTCTTT. It is translated as CASSSSGTEAFF.

This chain connects TRBV2 to TRBJ1-2, with D perhaps matching TRBD1 (6 bases). Between the trimmed V and J ends, which lost 6 bases and 6 bases, there was a span of 8 bases. The CDR3 contains 11 residues. The germline CDR1 and CDR2 sequences are SNHLY and FYNNEI. In DNA form, the CDR3 reads TGTGCCAGCAGCCGGACAGATGGCTACACCTTC. Amino acid sequence: CASSRTDGYTF. The variable domain in full, completed from reference TRBV2 and TRBJ1-2, reads EPEVTQTPSHQVTQMGQEVILRCVPISNHLYFYWYRQILGQKVEFLVSFYNNEISEKSEIFDDQFSVERPDGSNFTLKIRSTKLEDSAMYFCASSRTDGYTFGSGTRLTVV.

This sequence joins TRBV5-5 and TRBJ1-6; 9 bases are shared with TRBD1. CDR3 length: 14 residues. Germline CDR1 reads SGHKS; CDR2 reads YYEKEE (reference sequence). Losses at the gene ends were 2 bases for V and 11 bases for J; bases not matched to a gene: 5. This CDR3 reads CASSFETGGTPLHF. CDR3 nucleotide sequence: TGTGCCAGCAGCTTTGAGACAGGGGGGACACCCCTCCACTTT.

The chain uses TRBV5-8 and TRBJ2-3, with D perhaps matching TRBD1 (5 bases). The CDR3 is made up of 15 amino acids. CDR1 SGHTS and CDR2 YDEGEE come from the germline V gene. Trimming cost V 0 bases and J 1 base, with 9 bases left between them. The CDR3, as DNA: TGTGCCAGCAGCTTGGGTCAGGGTGGCACAGATACGCAGTATTTT. Translated: CASSLGQGGTDTQYF.

The V call is TRBV19, the J call TRBJ1-4, with D perhaps TRBD1 (5 bases). CDR3 length: 15 amino acids. V was pared by 6 bases and J by 0 bases, with 11 bases between. The germline CDR1 and CDR2 sequences are LNHDA and SQIVND (reference sequence). The CDR3 DNA is TGTGCCAGTAGCCTACAGGACGCAACTAATGAAAAACTGTTTTTT. This codes for CASSLQDATNEKLFF.

J is TRBJ2-5 and V is TRBV6-1, with D possibly TRBD2 on 6 matching bases. Germline lookup yields CDR1 MNHNS and CDR2 SASEGT. V lost 1 base to trimming and J lost 6 bases, with 12 bases between them. The CDR3 extends over 14 amino acids. The CDR3 protein is CASSEVVGGKTQYF. The CDR3 region has the DNA TGTGCCAGCAGTGAAGTCGTGGGGGGAAAGACCCAGTACTTC.

V is TRBV5-1 and J is TRBJ2-2, with 9 bases matching TRBD1. V trimming: 3 bases; J trimming: 4 bases; junction bases outside the gene matches: 1. CDR3 length: 14 amino acids. Germline CDR1 reads SGHRS; CDR2 reads YFSETQ. Here the CDR3 DNA reads TGCGCCAGCAGCTCGGGACAGGGCACCGGGGAGCTGTTTTTT. Its protein is CASSSGQGTGELFF.